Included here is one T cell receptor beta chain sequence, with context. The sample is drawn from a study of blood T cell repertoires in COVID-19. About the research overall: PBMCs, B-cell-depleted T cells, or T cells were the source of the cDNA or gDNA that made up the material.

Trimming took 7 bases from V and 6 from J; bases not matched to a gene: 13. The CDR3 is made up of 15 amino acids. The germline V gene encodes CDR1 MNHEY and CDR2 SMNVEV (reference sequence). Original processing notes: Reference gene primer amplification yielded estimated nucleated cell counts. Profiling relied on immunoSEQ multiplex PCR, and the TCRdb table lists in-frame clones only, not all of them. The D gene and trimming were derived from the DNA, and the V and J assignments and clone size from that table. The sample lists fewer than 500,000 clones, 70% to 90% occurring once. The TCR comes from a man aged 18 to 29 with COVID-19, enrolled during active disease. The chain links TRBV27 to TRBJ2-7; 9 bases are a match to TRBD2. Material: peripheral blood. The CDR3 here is CASNARGGTWSEQYF. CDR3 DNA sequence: TGTGCCAGCAACGCGCGGGGGGGAACGTGGAGCGAGCAGTACTTC.